This entry features one T cell receptor beta chain sequence. The sample comes from a study of blood T cell repertoires in COVID-19. Study at large: In each case, the material was cDNA or gDNA derived from T cells, B-cell-depleted T cells, or PBMCs.

In the original processing: The assay estimated nucleated cells by amplifying reference gene primers. Profiled with immunoSEQ multiplex PCR; TCRdb holds only in-frame clones, not every one. That table furnishes V, J and clone size, whereas the DNA furnished D and trimming. The table shows 35,000 to 40,000 clones, with approximately 84% occurring only once. The TCR sequence derives from a man older than 75 with active or convalescent COVID-19. Sequenced material: peripheral blood.

The CDR3 DNA reads TGTGCCTCCGAAGCACTAGCGAGAGAGACCCAGTACTTC. The encoded protein is CASEALARETQYF. This chain connects TRBV30 to TRBJ2-5, with 7 positions matching TRBD2. The CDR3 is 13 amino acids. The V segment lost 7 bases and the J segment 4 bases; nucleotides outside the gene matches: 9. Germline V gives CDR1 GTSNPN, CDR2 SVGIG (reference sequence).